What follows are 13 T cell receptor beta chains derived from one specimen sequenced in a study of T cell repertoires in cytomegalovirus infection. TCRdb recomputed calls from the reads with MiXCR, one row per CDR3 protein. The table lists about 450,000 distinct CDR3 sequences, roughly 30% of them singletons. Sequencing was carried out using PBMCs. Receptor source: a human donor in good health (CMV status not recorded). Some clones in this sample may be carry-over from other donors' samples.

This clonotype was detected a few times. This chain uses TRBV6-1 with TRBJ1-6; D remains ambiguous. This CDR3 contains 17 residues. The V and J ends lost 1 base and 0 bases respectively, with 10 bases between them. The germline V gene encodes CDR1 MNHNS and CDR2 SASEGT. CDR3 nucleotide sequence: TGTGCCAGCAGTGAAGTATCCCCAAGCTCCTATAATTCACCCCTCCACTTT. Translated, it gives CASSEVSPSSYNSPLHF.

This clonotype was picked up many times. The V gene is TRBV7-2, the J gene TRBJ2-7; 8 nucleotides match TRBD2. V gave up 0 bases and J gave up 0 bases; unmatched junction bases: 7. Germline lookup yields CDR1 SGHTA and CDR2 FQGNSA. The CDR3 has 17 residues. CDR3 region: CASSLALLRGASYEQYF. CDR3 sequence (DNA): TGTGCCAGCAGCTTAGCGCTGTTGCGGGGGGCCTCCTACGAGCAGTACTTC.

The rearrangement joins TRBV5-4 to TRBJ2-7; TRBD1 or TRBD2 may be the D gene (5 bases each). Trimming left V 2 bases short and J 5 bases short, with 14 bases between. The germline CDR1 and CDR2 sequences are SGHNT and YYREEE (reference sequence). The CDR3 runs to 14 residues. CDR3 amino acids: CASSFGKGTHEQYF. In DNA form, the CDR3 reads TGTGCCAGCAGCTTCGGGAAAGGGACCCACGAGCAGTACTTC.

This clonotype was seen a handful of times. The chain carries TRBV9 and TRBJ2-1, with unresolved D. The V end lost 0 bases, the J end lost 2 bases, and 18 bases lay between the germline ends. The CDR3 has 18 amino acids. CDR1 and CDR2 (germline): SGDLS, YYNGEE. This chain's CDR3 is CASSVATSNVGPYNEQFF. In DNA form, the CDR3 reads TGTGCCAGCAGCGTAGCCACTTCCAACGTCGGACCCTACAATGAGCAGTTCTTC.

This clonotype was counted between two and nine times. The J gene is TRBJ2-3, the V gene TRBV29-1; 14 bases match TRBD2. This CDR3 is built from 17 residues. Germline V gene sequence: CDR1 SQVTM, CDR2 ANQGSEA. The junction had 8 bases not matched to a gene; V was cut back by 6 bases and J by 0 bases. In DNA form, the CDR3 reads TGCAGCGTCGCCGGGACTAGCGGGGGCCATAGCACAGATACGCAGTATTTT. It is translated as CSVAGTSGGHSTDTQYF.

With respect to this clonotype: One end of the junction varies from germline; a read error may be responsible. The chain has TRBV10-1 and TRBJ2-7, with 9 bases fitting TRBD1. The CDR3 runs to 14 residues. The germline CDR1 and CDR2 sequences are WNHNN and SYGVQD (reference sequence). The CDR3 bases are TGCGCCAGCAGTGAGGCCGGGACAGGGATTGAGCCGTACTTC. It is translated as CASSEAGTGIEPYF.

This clonotype was detected ten times or more. The rearrangement joins TRBV7-2 to TRBJ2-2; D uncertain. Per germline, CDR1 SGHTA and CDR2 FQGNSA. Trimming pared 6 bases from V and 5 bases from J, leaving 22 bases between. The CDR3 loop spans 17 amino acids. The CDR3 spells CASSPISSTPWTGELFF. The CDR3 region has the DNA TGTGCCAGCAGTCCCATTTCGTCAACCCCTTGGACCGGGGAGCTGTTTTTT.

Worth noting for this clonotype: A junction boundary mismatches the germline segment, possibly from a read error. The chain has TRBV7-7 and TRBJ2-2; D tentatively fits TRBD1 or TRBD2 (5 bases each). This CDR3 is built from 14 residues. In germline, CDR1 is SSHAT, CDR2 FNYEAQ (reference sequence). The CDR3: CASSYEGYTGELFF. In DNA form, the CDR3 reads TGTGCTAGCAGCTACGAGGGGTACACCGGGGAGCTGTTTTTT. Using reference TRBV7-7 and TRBJ2-2 for the parts outside the CDR3, the full variable domain is GAGVSQSPRYKVTKRGQDVTLRCDPISSHATLYWYQQALGQGPEFLTYFNYEAQPDKSGLPSDRFSAERPEGSISTLTIQRTEQRDSAMYRCASSYEGYTGELFFGEGSRLTVL.

V and J are TRBV4-2 and TRBJ2-5; no reliable D call. CDR1 is LGHNA, CDR2 YNFKEQ, per germline. Deletions cut 0 bases from V and 5 bases from J, with 10 bases between. The CDR3 is made up of 14 amino acids. CDR3 in amino acids: CASSQDFRVETQYF. The CDR3 coding sequence is TGTGCCAGCAGCCAAGATTTTCGGGTGGAGACCCAGTACTTC.

This clonotype was observed many times. The chain uses TRBV7-2 and TRBJ1-3, with a possible D match to TRBD1 (6 bases). There are 14 residues in the CDR3. V lost 5 bases and J 4 bases, leaving 12 bases between the germline ends. CDR1 and CDR2 from the germline V gene are SGHTA and FQGNSA. CDR3 bases: TGTGCCAGCAGCCAACAGGGATGGGGAAACACCATATATTTT. It codes for CASSQQGWGNTIYF.

As concerns this clonotype: A read error is possible here, since a much larger clone lies one base away. Without the conserved terminal phenylalanine or tryptophan, this CDR3 likely stems from a read error. Here the CDR3 reads CASSRTTGTLNYGYTL. The CDR3 DNA sequence: TGTGCCAGCAGCCGAACGACAGGGACCCTTAACTATGGCTACACCTTA. The gene calls are TRBV7-2 and TRBJ1-2; 7 nucleotides line up with TRBD1. There are 16 residues in the CDR3. Trimming removed 5 bases from V and 1 base from J; junction bases left unmatched: 10. CDR1 SGHTA and CDR2 FQGNSA come from the germline V gene.

Notes on this clonotype: Possible read error: a much larger clone is one base away. The CDR3 end shows no conserved phenylalanine or tryptophan, and so a read error is likely. V gene TRBV7-2 combines with J gene TRBJ2-7, with 11 bases matching TRBD1. The germline gives CDR1 SGHTA, CDR2 FQGNSA. This CDR3 is 16 amino acids long. The V gene end was trimmed by 6 bases and the J gene end by 5 bases; junction bases not matched to a gene: 12. Here the CDR3 reads CASSRRLGQGGDEQYL. CDR3 nucleotide sequence: TGTGCCAGCAGTCGACGGCTGGGACAGGGGGGCGACGAGCAGTACTTA.

This clonotype was picked up a small number of times. The chain is built from TRBV30 and TRBJ2-7, with TRBD1 as a possible D gene (6 bases). Deletions cut 4 bases from V and 0 bases from J, with 10 bases between. Germline V gene lookup returns CDR1 GTSNPN and CDR2 SVGIG (reference sequence). The CDR3 covers 13 residues. CDR3 in DNA: TGTGCCTGGAATTTGGACAGCTCCTACGAGCAGTACTTC. This gives the protein CAWNLDSSYEQYF.